This T cell receptor beta chain is from a study of CD8 T cells in Susac syndrome. cDNA came from about 0.5 to 1 ug RNA primed by random hexamers. TCRdb ran MiXCR on the immunoSEQ multiplex PCR reads and lists one entry per CDR3 protein. The table lists about 130,000 distinct CDR3 sequences, 85% to 95% of them singletons. The trim removed 0 bases at V and 5 bases at J, leaving 27 bases unmatched. The CDR3 is 22 residues long. Germline CDR1 reads LGHDT; CDR2 reads YNNKEL (reference sequence). Material for sequencing was CD8+ T cells from PBMCs. The TCR was taken from a human donor with multiple sclerosis. The V call is TRBV3-1, the J call TRBJ2-5; TRBD2 matches 7 bases. The CDR3 region has the DNA TGTGCCAGCAGCCAAGATTCAATTAGGGAGGGGAGTGTCAAGTCGATCGTGGAGACCCAGTACTTC. Its translation is CASSQDSIREGSVKSIVETQYF.